The 8 T cell receptor beta chains in this list originate from one sample, sequenced in a study of blood T cells in healthy people across ages. PCR was performed a second time for roughly 7 to 12 cycles using a sample-barcoded 5' primer and a J-beta primer mix. TCRdb processed the 5' RACE reads anew with MiXCR; each CDR3 protein has one entry. Of about 1.8 million distinct CDR3 sequences listed, around 48% are singletons. The material sequenced was blood. These receptors all come from a middle-aged woman in good health.

The chain joins TRBV6-6 to TRBJ2-3; D gene unclear. Germline CDR1 is MNHNY and CDR2 is SVGAGI (reference sequence). Trimming took 5 bases from V and 8 from J, leaving 17 bases between them. This CDR3 is built from 14 residues. The DNA for the CDR3 is TGTGCCAGCAGTGACCACTCCCTTGCAGGTACGCAGTATTTT. It is translated as CASSDHSLAGTQYF.

The DNA for the CDR3 is TGTGCCAGCAGCTTAGATTATGGGCAGGGCCCCTATGGCTACACCTTC. It encodes CASSLDYGQGPYGYTF. The gene calls are TRBV11-2 and TRBJ1-2, with D possibly matching TRBD1 (5 bases). This CDR3 comprises 16 residues. Trimming removed 0 bases at V and 4 bases at J, with 15 bases between. In germline, CDR1 is SGHAT, CDR2 FQNNGV.

This clonotype was recorded only once. Sequence at one end of the junction differs from germline and may be a read error. V usage is TRBV6-1 and J usage is TRBJ1-2; 11 bases agree with TRBD1. There are 16 residues in the CDR3. Germline CDR1 is MNHNS and CDR2 is SASEGT. The CDR3, as DNA: TGTACCAGCACTCCAACGGGGACAGGGGGACGCTATGGCTACACCTTC. This gives the protein CTSTPTGTGGRYGYTF.

This rearrangement joins TRBV2 to TRBJ2-1; 13 nucleotides align to TRBD2. The CDR3 totals 15 residues. The junction had 12 bases not matched to a gene; V was cut back by 5 bases and J by 14 bases. Germline-derived CDR1 and CDR2 are SNHLY and FYNNEI. This CDR3 is CASSRRTSGGFYEFF. The CDR3 DNA reads TGTGCCAGCAGTCGACGGACTAGCGGGGGTTTTTACGAGTTCTTC.

This clonotype was observed a handful of times. The V call is TRBV5-1, the J call TRBJ2-3, with a possible D match to TRBD1 (6 bases). Looked up from germline, CDR1 is SGHRS and CDR2 is YFSETQ. V was clipped by 4 bases and J by 0 bases, with 15 bases between them. This CDR3 has 16 residues. The CDR3 DNA reads TGCGCCAGCAGCCCTTCACAGGGATCTAGCACAGATACGCAGTATTTT. Amino acid sequence: CASSPSQGSSTDTQYF.

The sample holds one count of this clonotype. The chain joins TRBV27 to TRBJ1-6; D gene uncertain. The germline V gene encodes CDR1 MNHEY and CDR2 SMNVEV (reference sequence). This CDR3 has 15 residues. With 3 bases removed from V and 6 bases from J, the gap between germline ends came to 12 bases. CDR3 DNA: TGTGCCAGCAGTTTTCGAGGAGAGCCTAATTCACCCCTCCACTTT. Translating gives CASSFRGEPNSPLHF.

The chain couples TRBV27 to TRBJ2-3, with no clear D. V lost 3 bases, J lost 2 bases, and 9 bases lay in between. From germline, CDR1 is MNHEY and CDR2 SMNVEV (reference sequence). CDR3 length: 14 residues. CDR3 sequence (DNA): TGTGCCAGCAGTTTCAAATACCCCACAGATACGCAGTATTTT. Translation: CASSFKYPTDTQYF.

As DNA, the CDR3 is TGCAGTGCTAGTGAATGGGGGGCTAATGAAAAACTGTTTTTT. Protein: CSASEWGANEKLFF. This chain connects TRBV20-1 to TRBJ1-4; D might be TRBD1 (5 bases). CDR3 length: 14 amino acids. V was trimmed by 3 bases and J by 3 bases, leaving 11 bases between them. Germline lookup yields CDR1 DFQATT and CDR2 SNEGSKA (reference sequence).